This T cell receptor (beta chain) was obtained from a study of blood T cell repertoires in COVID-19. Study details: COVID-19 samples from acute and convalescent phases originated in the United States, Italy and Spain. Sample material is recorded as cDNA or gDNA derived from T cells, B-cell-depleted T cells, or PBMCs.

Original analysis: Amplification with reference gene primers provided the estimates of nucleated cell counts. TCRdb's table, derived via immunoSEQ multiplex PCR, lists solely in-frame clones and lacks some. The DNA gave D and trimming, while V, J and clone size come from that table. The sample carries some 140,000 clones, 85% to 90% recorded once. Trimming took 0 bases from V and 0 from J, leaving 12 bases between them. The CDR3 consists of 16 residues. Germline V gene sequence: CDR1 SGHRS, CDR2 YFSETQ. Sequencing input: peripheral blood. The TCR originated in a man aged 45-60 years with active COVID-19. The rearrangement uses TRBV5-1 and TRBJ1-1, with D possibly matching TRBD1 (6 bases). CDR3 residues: CASSLDRANLNTEAFF. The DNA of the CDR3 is TGCGCCAGCAGCTTGGACAGGGCAAATTTGAACACTGAAGCTTTCTTT. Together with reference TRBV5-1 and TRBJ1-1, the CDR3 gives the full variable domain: KAGVTQTPRYLIKTRGQQVTLSCSPISGHRSVSWYQQTPGQGLQFLFEYFSETQRNKGNFPGRFSGRQFSNSRSEMNVSTLELGDSALYLCASSLDRANLNTEAFFGQGTRLTVV.